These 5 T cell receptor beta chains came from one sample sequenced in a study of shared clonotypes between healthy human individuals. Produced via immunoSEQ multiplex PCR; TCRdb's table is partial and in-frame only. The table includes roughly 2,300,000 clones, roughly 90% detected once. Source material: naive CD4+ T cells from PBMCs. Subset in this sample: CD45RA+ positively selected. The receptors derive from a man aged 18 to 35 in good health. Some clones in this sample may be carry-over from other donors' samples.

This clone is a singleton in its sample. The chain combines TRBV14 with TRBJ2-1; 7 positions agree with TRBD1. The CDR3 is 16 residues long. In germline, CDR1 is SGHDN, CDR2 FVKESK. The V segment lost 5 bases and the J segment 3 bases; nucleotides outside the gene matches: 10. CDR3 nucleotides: TGTGCCAGCAGCGAGTCGACAGGGAGTCACTACAATGAGCAGTTCTTC. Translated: CASSESTGSHYNEQFF.

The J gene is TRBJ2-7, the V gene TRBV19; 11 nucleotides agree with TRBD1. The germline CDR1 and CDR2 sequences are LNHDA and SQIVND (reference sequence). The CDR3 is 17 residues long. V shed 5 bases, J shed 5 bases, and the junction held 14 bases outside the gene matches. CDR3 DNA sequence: TGTGCCAGTAGTCCGTCGTGGTGGGACAGGGGGATCAACGAGCAGTACTTC. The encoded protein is CASSPSWWDRGINEQYF. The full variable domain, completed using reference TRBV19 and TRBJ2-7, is DGGITQSPKYLFRKEGQNVTLSCEQNLNHDAMYWYRQDPGQGLRLIYYSQIVNDFQKGDIAEGYSVSREKKESFPLTVTSAQKNPTAFYLCASSPSWWDRGINEQYFGPGTRLTVT.

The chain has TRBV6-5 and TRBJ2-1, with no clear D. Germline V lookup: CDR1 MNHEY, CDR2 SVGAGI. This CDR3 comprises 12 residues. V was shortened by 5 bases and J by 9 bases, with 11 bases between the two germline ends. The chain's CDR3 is CASSKRVGEQFF. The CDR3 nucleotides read TGTGCCAGCAGTAAACGGGTCGGTGAGCAGTTCTTC.

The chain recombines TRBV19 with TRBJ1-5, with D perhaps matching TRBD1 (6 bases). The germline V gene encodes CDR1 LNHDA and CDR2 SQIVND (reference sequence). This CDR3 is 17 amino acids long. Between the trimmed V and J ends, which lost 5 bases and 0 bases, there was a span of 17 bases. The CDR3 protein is CASSAAATGGSNQPQHF. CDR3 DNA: TGTGCCAGTAGTGCAGCCGCGACAGGTGGTAGCAATCAGCCCCAGCATTTT.

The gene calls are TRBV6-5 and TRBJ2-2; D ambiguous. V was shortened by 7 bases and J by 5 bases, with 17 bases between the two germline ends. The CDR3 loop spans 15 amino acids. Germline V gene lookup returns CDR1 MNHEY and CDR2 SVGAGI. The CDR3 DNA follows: TGTGCCAGCAATCCAGCGATCGGTGGAACCGGGGAGCTGTTTTTT. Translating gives CASNPAIGGTGELFF.